The rows below give T cell receptor beta chains drawn from one sample of a study of cytomegalovirus exposure and HLA in healthy donors. The method was immunoSEQ multiplex PCR; TCRdb's version includes in-frame clones alone and lacks a portion of them. The sample has about 160,000 clones, 75% to 80% seen once. Sequencing was carried out using PBMCs. These TCRs come from a woman aged 50 to 60 in good health and CMV-seropositive. Each CDR3 is given with its conserved first and last residue. D genes are given only for firm matches. Clone size is not always given. Where it is, it says once, few, many or a class for expanded clones.

len	abundance	v_gene	j_gene	d_gene	CDR3nt	CDR3aa
14	.	TRBV19	TRBJ2-7	TRBD1	TGTGCCAGTAGTATAAGGGACAGGGGGTCCGAGCAGTACTTC	CASSIRDRGSEQYF
16	.	TRBV5-4	TRBJ1-6	.	TGTGCCAGCACCCCGGCGGGAGGAGCCTATAATTCACCCCTCCACTTT	CASTPAGGAYNSPLHF
15	few	TRBV27	TRBJ2-1	.	TGTGCCAGCAGTTCGGACAGTCTCCGCTACAATGAGCAGTTCTTC	CASSSDSLRYNEQFF
18	.	TRBV5-6	TRBJ2-7	TRBD2	TGTGCCAGCAGCTCCAGGACTAGCGGGATAGGTCCCCTCTACGAGCAGTACTTC	CASSSRTSGIGPLYEQYF
13	once	TRBV5-1	TRBJ2-1	.	TGCGCCAGCAGCTTGACGACAGGCAATGAGCAGTTCTTC	CASSLTTGNEQFF
12	.	TRBV2	TRBJ1-2	TRBD1	TGTGCCAGCGGGGGCAGGGGGCAAGGCTACACCTTC	CASGGRGQGYTF
17	.	TRBV4-3	TRBJ1-6	.	TGCGCCAGCAGCCAAGAGGTATCTAGAAGAGGAAGATCACCCCTCCACTTT	CASSQEVSRRGRSPLHF
15	.	TRBV14	TRBJ2-5	.	TGTGCCAGCAGCCCCCTGGCGGGGTACCAAGAGACCCAGTACTTC	CASSPLAGYQETQYF
18	.	TRBV5-6	TRBJ2-7	.	TGTGCCAGCAGCCCACACAGGGCAGAGGGGCGGCCGGGTCGAAAATACAGTTTC	CASSPHRAEGRPGRKYSF
15	.	TRBV5-8	TRBJ2-5	TRBD1	TGTGCCAGCAGCCCGCTCGGGACAGCTCAAGAGACCCAGTACTTC	CASSPLGTAQETQYF
15	once	TRBV5-4	TRBJ1-1	TRBD1	TGTGCCAGCAGCTCGGGACAGGGGTTGGGCACTGAAGCTTTCTTT	CASSSGQGLGTEAFF
15	once	TRBV6-5	TRBJ2-7	TRBD2	TGTGCCAGCACCCACGGACTAGCGGGAGTTTACGAGCAGTACTTC	CASTHGLAGVYEQYF
15	.	TRBV27	TRBJ1-2	.	TGTGCCAGTGCTATGGGGGCAGCGGGAAGGAGGGGCTACACCTTC	CASAMGAAGRRGYTF
14	.	TRBV7-9	TRBJ1-2	TRBD1	TGTGCCAGCAGCCCTCCCGGACAGGGGTCGGGCTACACCTTC	CASSPPGQGSGYTF
14	.	TRBV28	TRBJ1-4	.	TGTGCCAGCAGAATAGGAAGGGAGGTATCAAAACTGTTTTTT	CASRIGREVSKLFF
14	.	TRBV7-9	TRBJ1-2	.	TGTGCCAGCAGCTTAAATCCGGAGAACTATGGCTACACCTTC	CASSLNPENYGYTF
15	.	TRBV29-1	TRBJ2-1	.	TGCAGCGTTGAGGAAGGGGGGGAGGCTGGTACGAAGCAGTTCTTC	CSVEEGGEAGTKQFF
17	.	TRBV19	TRBJ1-5	.	TGTGCCAGTAGTCCCGGGACACCCAACTATAGCAATCAGCCCCAGCATTTT	CASSPGTPNYSNQPQHF
16	.	TRBV5-1	TRBJ2-7	.	TGCGCCAGCAGCTTAAGACCTGTGGAGGACAGCTACGAGCAGTACTTC	CASSLRPVEDSYEQYF
15	.	TRBV25-1	TRBJ2-2	TRBD2	TGTGCCAGCGGGGGCGGGGGGGCGAACACCGGGGAGCTGTTTTTT	CASGGGGANTGELFF
14	.	TRBV7-9	TRBJ1-2	.	TGTGCCAGCAGTCGAGGCAGTGGGGGCTACGGCTACACCTTC	CASSRGSGGYGYTF
12	.	TRBV2	TRBJ1-2	.	TGTGCCAGCGTACAGCAAAACTATGGCTACACCTTC	CASVQQNYGYTF
14	.	TRBV6-6	TRBJ2-3	.	TGTGCCAGCAGTTACTCAGAGTCCACAGATACGCAGTATTTT	CASSYSESTDTQYF
16	once	TRBV6-6	TRBJ2-3	.	TGTGCCAGCAGTTACCGGACTCCCCATTCGGCAGATACGCAGTATTTT	CASSYRTPHSADTQYF
17	.	TRBV15	TRBJ1-5	TRBD1	TGTGCCACCAGCAGTGAGACAGGGTTTTGGAGCAATCAGCCCCAGCATTTT	CATSSETGFWSNQPQHF
13	once	TRBV6-5	TRBJ2-7	TRBD1	TGTGCCAGCAGCCCCGACAGGGTGTACGAGCAGTACTTC	CASSPDRVYEQYF
15	.	TRBV27	TRBJ2-1	TRBD2	TGTGCCAGCGGTGAGACTAGCGGGAGGCCCAGAGAGCAGTTCTTC	CASGETSGRPREQFF
15	.	TRBV5-1	TRBJ1-6	TRBD1	TGCGCCAGCAGCATTTCCGCAGGGGGAAATTCACCCCTCCACTTT	CASSISAGGNSPLHF
15	.	TRBV7-2	TRBJ1-2	TRBD1	TGTGCCAGCAGCCCAGCAAGGGGGCGAGGCTATGGCTACACCTTC	CASSPARGRGYGYTF
15	.	TRBV9	TRBJ2-7	.	TGTGCCAGCAGCGTAGATGAGTCCGCCTCCTACGAGCAGTACTTC	CASSVDESASYEQYF
11	.	TRBV7-9	TRBJ2-4	.	TGTGCCAGCAGCCCAGATGACATTCAGTACTTC	CASSPDDIQYF
14	once	TRBV7-9	TRBJ2-7	TRBD2	TGTGCCAGCAGCTTAGATGGGACTAGCTACGAGCAGTACTTC	CASSLDGTSYEQYF
16	.	TRBV5-6	TRBJ2-3	.	TGTGCCAGCAGCCGAGTCGACAGGACCCCCACAGATACGCAGTATTTT	CASSRVDRTPTDTQYF
16	.	TRBV2	TRBJ2-2	TRBD1	TGTGCCAGTTTCCGGGACAGGGGGCGCGCCACCGGGGAGCTGTTTTTT	CASFRDRGRATGELFF
14	.	TRBV5-6	TRBJ1-4	TRBD1	TGTGCCAACAGCTTCGGGACAGCTAATGAAAAACTGTTTTTT	CANSFGTANEKLFF
14	.	TRBV19	TRBJ1-5	TRBD1	TGTGCCAGTAGCCCTACAGGGGTAAATCAGCCCCAGCATTTT	CASSPTGVNQPQHF
14	.	TRBV2	TRBJ1-2	.	TGTGCCAGCAGACCGGGAATTTCGACGGGCGGCTACACCTTC	CASRPGISTGGYTF
15	.	TRBV5-8	TRBJ1-1	.	TGTGCCAGCAGCTTGCAGGGTCGAGGGAACACTGAAGCTTTCTTT	CASSLQGRGNTEAFF
17	.	TRBV7-8	TRBJ2-3	TRBD2	TGTGCCAGCAGCTATAGCGGGAGGGCCCCAAGCACAGATACGCAGTATTTT	CASSYSGRAPSTDTQYF
11	.	TRBV11-2	TRBJ2-7	.	TGTGCCAGCAGCCATTCCTACGAGCAGTACTTC	CASSHSYEQYF
14	.	TRBV6-1	TRBJ2-2	TRBD2	TGTGCCAGCGGCTCGGGGGGACACACCGGGGAGCTGTTTTTT	CASGSGGHTGELFF
12	.	TRBV6-5	TRBJ2-2	.	TGTGCCAGCAGTTCCCAGGGCGGGGAGCTGTTTTTT	CASSSQGGELFF
14	.	TRBV30	TRBJ2-7	TRBD1	TGTGCCTGGAGCTGGGACAGTGGGTCCTACGAGCAGTACTTC	CAWSWDSGSYEQYF
14	few	TRBV28	TRBJ1-4	.	TGTGCCAGCAGTTTCGGGGGTAGTAATGAAAAACTGTTTTTT	CASSFGGSNEKLFF
15	once	TRBV10-3	TRBJ2-5	TRBD2	TGTGCCATCAGTTCCCCCGGCGGGGGGCAAGAGACCCAGTACTTC	CAISSPGGGQETQYF
14	.	TRBV29-1	TRBJ1-5	.	TGCAGCGTGCACCGACAGGTTCGAAATCAGCCCCAGCATTTT	CSVHRQVRNQPQHF
15	.	TRBV7-2	TRBJ2-7	.	TGTGCCAGCAGAAACGGAGCATCGACTCACCACGAGCAGTACTTC	CASRNGASTHHEQYF
15	.	TRBV18	TRBJ1-1	TRBD1	TGTGCCAGCTCATCGGGGACAGGGGGGAACACTGAAGCTTTCTTT	CASSSGTGGNTEAFF
14	.	TRBV14	TRBJ1-1	.	TGTGCCAGCAGCCAAGTGCGGGGGCAGACTGAAGCTTTCTTT	CASSQVRGQTEAFF
12	.	TRBV7-6	TRBJ1-2	.	TGTGCCAGCAGCTTAGGGGGCGATGGCTACACCTTC	CASSLGGDGYTF
14	few	TRBV5-1	TRBJ2-7	TRBD1	TGCGCCAGCAGCCCCGGGACAGGGGGCTACGAGCAGTACTTC	CASSPGTGGYEQYF
15	.	TRBV7-8	TRBJ2-1	.	TGTGCCAGCAGCTTAGGAGGTCTCCCCGGCAATGAGCAGTTCTTC	CASSLGGLPGNEQFF
14	.	TRBV19	TRBJ1-2	TRBD1	TGTGCCAGTAGTCCCGACTGGACAGGTAATGGCTACACCTTC	CASSPDWTGNGYTF
13	.	TRBV6-5	TRBJ1-2	.	TGTGCCAGCAGTTTCGACTGGTACTATGGCTACACCTTC	CASSFDWYYGYTF